The 2 T cell receptor beta chains below were found in one sample sequenced in a study of beta chain features in type 1 diabetes. cDNA synthesis used the whole RNA isolate, giving expressed TCRB sequences. TCRdb keeps only in-frame clones here, not all; method: immunoSEQ multiplex PCR. The table includes around 200,000 clones, less than 15% detected once. Source material: central memory CD4+ T cells from blood. These TCRs come from a woman between 18 and 29 years old in good health.

This clone was detected only a few times. This sequence joins TRBV10-3 and TRBJ2-5; D is ambiguous. This CDR3 is built from 14 residues. V was cut by 0 bases and J by 2 bases, with 7 bases left in between. The germline CDR1 and CDR2 sequences are ENHRY and SYGVKD. CDR3 in amino acids: CAISESGKQETQYF. CDR3 nucleotide sequence: TGTGCCATCAGTGAGTCGGGCAAACAAGAGACCCAGTACTTC.

V and J are TRBV21-1 and TRBJ1-4. TRBV21-1 is a listed pseudogene. CDR3 size: 13 residues. The CDR3 spells CASSKVCRGKLFF. CDR3 coding DNA: TGTGCCAGCAGCAAAGTGTGTCGGGGAAAACTGTTTTTT.